This entry features one T cell receptor beta chain sequence. The sample belongs to a study of cytomegalovirus exposure and HLA in healthy donors. Germline V lookup: CDR1 MNHNS, CDR2 SASEGT. V lost 7 bases, J lost 2 bases, and 4 bases stayed unmatched. This CDR3 contains 14 residues. 60 Vbeta and 13 Jbeta primers were used in PCR. TCRdb's table, derived via immunoSEQ multiplex PCR, lists solely in-frame clones and lacks some. Of approximately 150,000 clones in the sample, approximately 80% were seen once. V usage is TRBV6-1 and J usage is TRBJ2-5; 10 bases fit TRBD2. This TCR was sampled from a man aged 40-49 years in good health and CMV-seronegative. Sequencing input: PBMCs. Here the CDR3 reads CASTTTSGQETQYF. The CDR3 DNA reads TGTGCCAGCACAACGACTAGCGGGCAAGAGACCCAGTACTTC.